The 27 T cell receptor beta chains given below trace back to one sample, sequenced in a study of T cell repertoires in cytomegalovirus infection (dated by TCRdb to the late 2010s). Reading the label with the study, this specimen's treatment or condition is: in vitro stimulation with specific CMV peptide epitopes to enrich CMV-specific T cells. Their antigen targets remain unknown. TCRdb names Illumina HiSeq 1500 as the instrument used. The raw public reads went through TCRdb reprocessing: fastp at Q25, MiXCR clone calling, in-frame beta chains kept. Here each entry gathers all rows of one CDR3 protein and keeps the most common genes and DNA. This sample gives 900,000 to 950,000 distinct CDR3 sequences in total; roughly a third of them show up just once. The ten largest clones take up about an eighth of the sample. The sample here was cultured CD8+ T cells from PBMCs, taken from culture after CMV antigen stimulation. The source of these receptors is a human donor in good health (CMV status not recorded). Some clones in this sample may be carry-over from other donors' samples.

This clonotype showed up just a few times. The rearrangement uses TRBV29-1 and TRBJ2-7, with D possibly matching TRBD1 (6 bases). This CDR3 is 13 amino acids long. Trimming left V 5 bases short and J 0 bases short, with 11 bases between. The germline V gene has CDR1 SQVTM and CDR2 ANQGSEA. DNA for the CDR3: TGCAGCGTTCTGCCAGGGGACTCCTACGAGCAGTACTTC. As protein: CSVLPGDSYEQYF.

There are many counts of this clonotype. The chain joins TRBV6-1 to TRBJ2-3; 10 bases align to TRBD1. CDR1 is MNHNS, CDR2 SASEGT, per germline. V dropped 4 bases and J dropped 1; count of bases not matched to a gene: 2. The CDR3 length is 15 residues. CDR3 sequence (DNA): TGTGCCAGCAGTGCCGGGACAGGGGGCACAGATACGCAGTATTTT. As protein: CASSAGTGGTDTQYF.

The rearrangement uses TRBV5-5 and TRBJ2-2, with 14 bases that match TRBD2. Germline values: CDR1 SGHKS, CDR2 YYEKEE (reference sequence). CDR3 length equals 17 residues. The trim removed 3 bases at V and 0 bases at J, leaving 1 base unmatched. The CDR3 DNA reads TGTGCCAGCAGCTCGACTAGCGGGGGGGCGAACACCGGGGAGCTGTTTTTT. Its protein is CASSSTSGGANTGELFF.

This clonotype has just a few counts. V and J are TRBV10-3 and TRBJ2-2; 11 bases map to TRBD1. CDR3 length equals 17 residues. With V trimmed by 4 bases and J by 4 bases, 8 bases remained unmatched. Germline CDR1 ENHRY, CDR2 SYGVKD. The CDR3 sequence is CAISGPKGQGVTGELFF. The CDR3 region has the DNA TGTGCCATCAGTGGCCCTAAGGGACAGGGGGTCACCGGGGAGCTGTTTTTT.

The gene calls are TRBV12-5 and TRBJ1-2, with 7 nucleotides matching TRBD1. Per the germline V gene, CDR1 is LGHNT and CDR2 is FRNRAP. The CDR3 covers 16 residues. V lost 2 bases, J lost 3 bases, and 9 bases stayed unmatched. This chain's CDR3 is CASGLLRAQGDYGYTF. DNA of the CDR3: TGTGCTAGTGGTTTGCTCCGGGCCCAGGGGGACTATGGCTACACCTTC.

The genes are TRBV20-1 and TRBJ1-1; D perhaps matches TRBD1 (5 bases). Trimming cost V 6 bases and J 4 bases, with 21 bases left between them. The germline CDR1 and CDR2 sequences are DFQATT and SNEGSKA (reference sequence). The CDR3 has 15 residues. The CDR3 spells CSARTPGRPFTEAFF. In nucleotides, the CDR3 is TGCAGTGCAAGAACTCCAGGGAGACCCTTCACTGAAGCTTTCTTT.

The sample holds a few counts of this clonotype. The V call is TRBV4-3, the J call TRBJ2-1; 11 nucleotides agree with TRBD1. This CDR3 has 14 amino acids. Germline V lookup: CDR1 LGHNA, CDR2 YSLEER. The V and J ends lost 1 base and 12 bases, in that order; junction bases with no gene match: 5. In DNA, the CDR3 is TGCGCCAGCAGCCAAGTCACGGGACAGGGGGGGCAGTTCTTC. This translates into CASSQVTGQGGQFF.

This clonotype was picked up a small number of times. This chain's CDR3 is CASSQGDTFYEQYF. CDR3 sequence (DNA): TGTGCCAGCAGCCAAGGGGACACGTTCTACGAGCAGTACTTC. The chain employs TRBV14 and TRBJ2-7; the D gene is possibly TRBD1 (6 bases). Looked up from germline, CDR1 is SGHDN and CDR2 is FVKESK. The CDR3 runs to 14 residues. Trimming shortened V by 1 base and J by 3 bases, and 10 bases separated the two germline ends.

This clonotype was seen more than once but under ten times. The V call is TRBV18, the J call TRBJ2-1; D not resolved. The CDR3 sequence is 18 residues long. In germline, CDR1 is KGHSH, CDR2 LQKENI. The V and J ends lost 3 bases and 1 base respectively, with 19 bases between them. CDR3 loop: CASSPPPLWLESYNEQFF. CDR3 in DNA: TGTGCCAGCTCACCTCCACCCCTTTGGTTGGAGTCCTACAATGAGCAGTTCTTC.

This clonotype showed up many times. The gene calls are TRBV7-8 and TRBJ1-1; D is undetermined. The V gene lost 4 bases and the J gene lost 1 base, with 10 bases spanning the gap. Germline CDR1 is SGHVS and CDR2 is FQNEAQ. The CDR3 runs 14 residues. Here the CDR3 DNA reads TGTGCCAGCAGCTCCGACGTCGGGAACACTGAAGCTTTCTTT. Translated, it gives CASSSDVGNTEAFF.

The DNA for the CDR3 is TGTGCCAGCTTTAGGGACTATGGCTACACCTTC. Protein sequence: CASFRDYGYTF. This chain connects TRBV2 to TRBJ1-2; D is uncertain. Trimming removed 8 bases at V and 3 bases at J, with 7 bases between. Germline V gene data show CDR1 as SNHLY and CDR2 as FYNNEI. The CDR3 is 11 residues long.

Ten or more counts support this clonotype. V gene TRBV7-6 combines with J gene TRBJ1-1; 7 nucleotides agree with TRBD1. J gave up 3 bases and V 5 bases, and 3 bases lay outside the gene matches. Germline loops: CDR1 SGHVS, CDR2 FNYEAQ. The CDR3 spans 13 residues. In DNA form, the CDR3 reads TGTGCCAGCAGCCTTACAGGGGACACTGAAGCTTTCTTT. It yields the protein CASSLTGDTEAFF.

The J gene is TRBJ1-1, the V gene TRBV14, with no clear D. Germline assignment: CDR1 SGHDN and CDR2 FVKESK. The V and J ends lost 1 base and 7 bases respectively, with 10 bases between them. The CDR3 totals 13 residues. The chain's CDR3 is CASSQGSWFEAFF. The DNA for the CDR3 is TGTGCCAGCAGCCAAGGCTCGTGGTTTGAAGCTTTCTTT. The variable domain in full, with the rest retrieved from reference TRBV14 and TRBJ1-1, is EAGVTQFPSHSVIEKGQTVTLRCDPISGHDNLYWYRRVMGKEIKFLLHFVKESKQDESGMPNNRFLAERTGGTYSTLKVQPAELEDSGVYFCASSQGSWFEAFFGQGTRLTVV.

This clonotype was counted only a few times. Possible read error: a much larger clone is one base away. This sequence joins TRBV7-9 and TRBJ1-5; unclear D gene. CDR1 is SEHNR, CDR2 FQNEAQ, per germline (reference sequence). This CDR3 has 12 amino acids. V was pared by 7 bases and J by 3 bases, with 7 bases between. The CDR3 region is CASNQDNQPQHF. The DNA of the CDR3 is TGTGCCAGCAACCAAGACAATCAGCCCCAGCATTTT.

The V call is TRBV7-6, the J call TRBJ2-2; D gene uncertain. Germline V gene data show CDR1 as SGHVS and CDR2 as FNYEAQ. CDR3 length: 16 amino acids. Trimming stripped 3 bases from V and 3 bases from J, with 14 bases between. Here the CDR3 reads CASSFGPGLYTGELFF. The CDR3 DNA follows: TGTGCCAGCAGCTTCGGCCCCGGGCTGTACACCGGGGAGCTGTTTTTT.

This clonotype was recorded a few times. The chain recombines TRBV7-9 with TRBJ1-1; 10 nucleotides align to TRBD1. The length of the CDR3 is 17 residues. CDR1 and CDR2 from the germline V gene are SEHNR and FQNEAQ (reference sequence). The V gene end was trimmed by 4 bases and the J gene end by 5 bases; junction bases not matched to a gene: 13. As DNA, the CDR3 is TGTGCCAGCAGCTCCGACAGACAGGGGGCCCGACAAACTGAAGCTTTCTTT. Translating it yields CASSSDRQGARQTEAFF.

The chain has TRBV4-3 and TRBJ2-1; 9 nucleotides line up with TRBD2. The trim removed 1 base at V and 3 bases at J, leaving 4 bases unmatched. CDR3 length equals 16 residues. Germline V gene sequence: CDR1 LGHNA, CDR2 YSLEER. The CDR3 sequence is CASSQVSGGDYNEQFF. In nucleotides, the CDR3 is TGCGCCAGCAGCCAAGTTAGCGGGGGCGACTACAATGAGCAGTTCTTC.

The chain recombines TRBV5-1 with TRBJ1-6, with a tentative D call TRBD1 (5 bases). Germline loops: CDR1 SGHRS, CDR2 YFSETQ. V was cut by 4 bases and J by 7 bases, with 12 bases left in between. The CDR3 covers 14 residues. The CDR3 spells CASSMGTENSPLHF. The CDR3 nucleotides are TGCGCCAGCAGCATGGGGACGGAAAATTCACCCCTCCACTTT. Full variable domain (remainder filled in from reference TRBV5-1 and TRBJ1-6): KAGVTQTPRYLIKTRGQQVTLSCSPISGHRSVSWYQQTPGQGLQFLFEYFSETQRNKGNFPGRFSGRQFSNSRSEMNVSTLELGDSALYLCASSMGTENSPLHFGNGTRLTVT.

This clonotype was seen at least ten times. The chain combines TRBV7-8 with TRBJ2-1, with D unclear. Germline assignment: CDR1 SGHVS and CDR2 FQNEAQ. The CDR3 runs 19 residues. V lost 1 base to trimming and J lost 0 bases, with 19 bases between them. CDR3 DNA sequence: TGTGCCAGCAGCTTAGTTCGACGGGCAGTCATAATCTCCTACAATGAGCAGTTCTTC. Translated: CASSLVRRAVIISYNEQFF.

The V gene is TRBV6-1, the J gene TRBJ2-7, with 8 bases lining up with TRBD1. This CDR3 has 14 residues. Germline CDR1 reads MNHNS; CDR2 reads SASEGT. The V gene end was trimmed by 4 bases and the J gene end by 4 bases; junction bases not matched to a gene: 6. The CDR3 DNA reads as TGTGCCAGCAGTGCTCTAGGGACAGGATACGAGCAGTACTTC. Protein sequence: CASSALGTGYEQYF.

This chain uses TRBV5-4 with TRBJ2-7, with D uncertain. V dropped 2 bases and J dropped 6 bases, with 9 bases sitting between them. This CDR3 has 12 residues. The germline CDR1 and CDR2 sequences are SGHNT and YYREEE (reference sequence). Written as DNA, the CDR3 is TGTGCCAGCAGCTTCGGTTCCGCCGAGCAGTACTTC. Translation gives CASSFGSAEQYF.

This rearrangement joins TRBV4-1 to TRBJ2-4; D may be TRBD1 (7 bases). From germline, CDR1 is MGHRA and CDR2 YSYEKL. V gave up 0 bases and J gave up 5 bases, with 14 bases separating them. The CDR3 extends over 16 amino acids. CDR3 sequence: CASSQEPGGSENIQYF. In DNA, the CDR3 is TGCGCCAGCAGCCAAGAGCCAGGGGGGTCTGAAAACATTCAGTACTTC.

This sequence joins TRBV5-1 and TRBJ2-3; unclear D gene. The CDR3 length is 12 residues. Trimming removed 6 bases at V and 5 bases at J, with 10 bases between. The V gene's germline CDR1 is SGHRS and CDR2 YFSETQ. The CDR3 is CASTPLGDTQYF. In nucleotides, the CDR3 is TGCGCCAGCACCCCGCTGGGAGATACGCAGTATTTT.

A few counts support this clonotype. V is TRBV7-6 and J is TRBJ2-1, with a possible D match to TRBD1 (7 bases). This CDR3 has 14 residues. CDR1 is SGHVS, CDR2 FNYEAQ, per germline. Trimming cost V 5 bases and J 7 bases, with 15 bases left between them. CDR3: CASSLLEGANEQFF. CDR3 in DNA: TGTGCCAGCAGCCTGCTGGAGGGGGCGAATGAGCAGTTCTTC.

This chain links TRBV6-6 with TRBJ1-1, with 7 bases aligning to TRBD1. The CDR3 extends over 14 amino acids. CDR1 is MNHNY, CDR2 SVGAGI, per germline (reference sequence). V gave up 11 bases and J gave up 5 bases; unmatched junction bases: 14. The CDR3 DNA reads as TGTGCCTCCGCTTTCTGGACAGGACCAACTGAAGCTTTCTTT. Its protein product is CASAFWTGPTEAFF.

The gene calls are TRBV7-9 and TRBJ2-5; D remains unclear. This CDR3 has 14 amino acids. V dropped 1 base and J dropped 3 bases, with 9 bases sitting between them. The V gene's germline CDR1 is SEHNR and CDR2 FQNEAQ (reference sequence). The CDR3 DNA reads as TGTGCCAGCAGCTTAGTAGCAACAGAAGAGACCCAGTACTTC. Its translation is CASSLVATEETQYF.

This clonotype occurred a few times. This chain joins TRBV7-6 and TRBJ1-4; D is uncertain. This CDR3 comprises 15 residues. Between the trimmed V and J ends, which lost 5 bases and 3 bases, there was a span of 13 bases. Germline V gene data show CDR1 as SGHVS and CDR2 as FNYEAQ. DNA of the CDR3: TGTGCCAGCAGCCCCGGGGTGCAGGCTAATGAAAAACTGTTTTTT. Amino acid sequence: CASSPGVQANEKLFF.